The text below deals with one T cell receptor (beta chain). As yet, its antigen is unknown. Vbeta (60) and Jbeta (13) primers were used in the PCR. Clones were sequenced by immunoSEQ multiplex PCR, and TCRdb holds only the in-frame ones, with some missing. The data hold fewer than 150,000 clones, with 80% observed a single time. V was clipped by 5 bases and J by 2 bases, with 12 bases between them. Germline V gene lookup returns CDR1 SGHAT and CDR2 FQNNGV. There are 14 residues in the CDR3. The sample originates from a study of cytomegalovirus exposure and HLA in healthy donors. Whole-study findings and limits: V- and J-gene trimming in TCR beta was tied to a missense DCLRE1C variant by an analysis performed later. TRBV6-2, TRBV6-3 and some other V segments were excluded as indistinguishable.

The genes are TRBV11-2 and TRBJ1-2; D unclear. Material: PBMCs. This TCR came from a man aged 25 to 40 in good health and CMV-seronegative. CDR3 in amino acids: CASSLLGGNYGYTF. In DNA, the CDR3 is TGTGCCAGCAGCCTGCTGGGCGGGAACTATGGCTACACCTTC.